These 17 T cell receptor beta chains share one sample of origin, sequenced in a study of cytomegalovirus exposure and HLA in healthy donors. PCR amplification relied on 60 Vbeta primers (plus 13 Jbeta primers). Generated by immunoSEQ multiplex PCR, the TCRdb table keeps only in-frame clones and is missing some. Of 82,000 or so clones detected, about a tenth appear once; the ten largest clones hold around 26%. The sample consisted of PBMCs. These receptors all come from a man aged 60 to 69 in good health and CMV-seropositive.

V gene TRBV4-2 combines with J gene TRBJ2-2; D might be TRBD2 (5 bases). CDR3 size: 14 residues. Germline V gene lookup returns CDR1 LGHNA and CDR2 YNFKEQ. The germline V and J ends were trimmed by 1 base and 5 bases, with 8 bases remaining between them. Written as DNA, the CDR3 is TGTGCCAGCAGCCAAGGGAGAGGGACCGGGGAGCTGTTTTTT. Its protein product is CASSQGRGTGELFF.

This clone showed up just a few times. The chain has TRBV21-1 and TRBJ1-1; TRBD1 is the table's D call and was not checked against the DNA. TRBV21-1 is deemed a pseudogene. This CDR3 region has 18 residues. The CDR3 nucleotides read TGTGCCAGCAGCCCTCGACCAGGACAGGGCATGGTGGACACTGAAGCTTTCTTT. This sequence encodes CASSPRPGQGMVDTEAFF.

This clone was picked up a small number of times. The chain couples TRBV5-6 to TRBJ1-1; 7 bases align to TRBD1. This CDR3 has 14 residues. In germline, CDR1 is SGHDT, CDR2 YYEEEE. Unmatched junction bases numbered 2, after V lost 0 bases and J lost 3 bases. CDR3 DNA sequence: TGTGCCAGCAGCTTGGTCACAGGGGACACTGAAGCTTTCTTT. It codes for CASSLVTGDTEAFF.

This clone was recorded a few times. The chain is built from TRBV9 and TRBJ1-4; 8 positions match TRBD1. V shed 4 bases, J shed 7 bases, and the junction held 9 bases outside the gene matches. Germline V CDR1 and CDR2: SGDLS, YYNGEE. The CDR3 is 15 amino acids. The CDR3 DNA reads as TGTGCCAGCAGCCCCGAACAGGGGGATGTTGAAAAACTGTTTTTT. Translating it yields CASSPEQGDVEKLFF.

The chain combines TRBV6-4 with TRBJ1-1; possibly TRBD1 for D (5 bases). The CDR3 sequence is 15 residues long. CDR1 is MRHNA, CDR2 SNTAGT, per germline. Deletions cut 0 bases from V and 1 base from J, with 9 bases between. The CDR3 sequence is CASSDSSGANTEAFF. CDR3 DNA: TGTGCCAGCAGTGACTCTTCTGGGGCGAACACTGAAGCTTTCTTT.

A few counts support this clone. The sample contains more than one DNA sequence encoding this CDR3. The V gene is TRBV10-3, the J gene TRBJ1-1; 9 bases match TRBD1. V was pared by 6 bases and J by 8 bases, with 10 bases of the junction left unmatched. Germline-derived CDR1 and CDR2 are ENHRY and SYGVKD. The CDR3 consists of 14 residues. CDR3 region: CAISPFPGTGEAFF. In DNA, the CDR3 is TGTGCCATCAGCCCATTTCCCGGGACAGGGGAAGCTTTCTTT.

The chain carries TRBV30 and TRBJ1-1; D possibly corresponds to TRBD1 (6 bases). With 2 bases removed from V and 4 bases from J, the gap between germline ends came to 8 bases. CDR1 GTSNPN and CDR2 SVGIG come from the germline V gene (reference sequence). CDR3 length equals 12 residues. CDR3 in DNA: TGTGCCTGGAGTACAGGGACCACTGAAGCTTTCTTT. The encoded protein is CAWSTGTTEAFF.

The genes are TRBV13 and TRBJ2-7; TRBD1 aligns across 11 bases. Germline V gene data show CDR1 as PRHDT and CDR2 as FYEKMQ (reference sequence). The CDR3 is 14 amino acids. V shed 5 bases and J 6 bases; nucleotides not matched to a gene: 6. CDR3 sequence reads: CASSPAGQGGEQYF. In DNA form, the CDR3 reads TGTGCCAGCAGCCCCGCGGGACAGGGGGGCGAGCAGTACTTC.

This clone has only a few counts. The J gene is TRBJ2-5, the V gene TRBV11-3; weak D call: TRBD2 (6 bases). CDR1 SGHNT and CDR2 YENEEA come from the germline V gene. The CDR3 is 15 amino acids. V lost 1 base and J 5 bases, leaving 14 bases between the germline ends. In DNA, the CDR3 is TGTGCCAGCAGCTTAGTTCGGGGGAAGGGGGAGACCCAGTACTTC. Residues: CASSLVRGKGETQYF.

V and J are TRBV28 and TRBJ1-5; 9 nucleotides line up with TRBD1. J gave up 6 bases and V 8 bases, and 5 bases lay outside the gene matches. CDR1 and CDR2 (germline): MDHEN, SYDVKM. CDR3 length: 13 residues. CDR3 sequence: CASGTGSPQPQHF. DNA for the CDR3: TGTGCCAGCGGGACAGGGTCCCCTCAGCCCCAGCATTTT.

The chain joins TRBV5-5 to TRBJ2-7; 11 bases align to TRBD2. The germline CDR1 and CDR2 sequences are SGHKS and YYEKEE (reference sequence). This CDR3 has 14 amino acids. V shed 4 bases, J shed 3 bases, and the junction held 3 bases outside the gene matches. CDR3 DNA sequence: TGTGCCAGCAGCCCCCTAGCGGGAGGCTACGAGCAGTACTTC. It yields the protein CASSPLAGGYEQYF.

This clone has a handful of counts. V and J are TRBV29-1 and TRBJ1-1; 7 bases line up with TRBD1. J was trimmed by 3 bases and V by 6 bases; bases with no gene match: 1. CDR3 length: 11 amino acids. Germline V CDR1 and CDR2: SQVTM, ANQGSEA. The CDR3 nucleotides read TGCAGCGTCACAGGGGACACTGAAGCTTTCTTT. This codes for CSVTGDTEAFF. Full variable domain (remainder filled in from reference TRBV29-1 and TRBJ1-1): SAVISQKPSRDICQRGTSLTIQCQVDSQVTMMFWYRQQPGQSLTLIATANQGSEATYESGFVIDKFPISRPNLTFSTLTVSNMSPEDSSIYLCSVTGDTEAFFGQGTRLTVV.

The chain couples TRBV25-1 to TRBJ1-2, with D possibly matching TRBD1 (5 bases). V gave up 1 base and J gave up 4 bases, with 7 bases separating them. The CDR3 is 13 residues long. Germline V gene lookup returns CDR1 MGHDK and CDR2 SYGVNS. CDR3 amino acids: CASSESDTYGYTF. The CDR3 region has the DNA TGTGCCAGCAGTGAATCGGACACCTATGGCTACACCTTC.

In its sample, this clone was seen a few times. The rearrangement uses TRBV19 and TRBJ2-7; 7 bases are a match to TRBD2. The CDR3 has 16 amino acids. From germline, CDR1 is LNHDA and CDR2 SQIVND (reference sequence). V was clipped by 4 bases and J by 3 bases; unmatched bases: 12. The CDR3 region is CASSSSGPGGGYEQYF. The CDR3 nucleotides are TGTGCCAGTAGTAGCTCCGGCCCGGGAGGAGGCTACGAGCAGTACTTC. Full variable domain (rest looked up from reference TRBV19 and TRBJ2-7): DGGITQSPKYLFRKEGQNVTLSCEQNLNHDAMYWYRQDPGQGLRLIYYSQIVNDFQKGDIAEGYSVSREKKESFPLTVTSAQKNPTAFYLCASSSSGPGGGYEQYFGPGTRLTVT.

The rearrangement links TRBV6-5 to TRBJ1-3; the D gene is possibly TRBD1 (5 bases). The V gene lost 9 bases and the J gene lost 0 bases, with 12 bases spanning the gap. Per the germline V gene, CDR1 is MNHEY and CDR2 is SVGAGI. This CDR3 has 14 amino acids. CDR3 DNA sequence: TGTGCCAGGGTGACAGTATGCTCTGGAAACACCATATATTTT. Its translation: CARVTVCSGNTIYF.

This clone appeared a few times. The V and J genes are TRBV5-1 and TRBJ2-5, with TRBD2 matching over 7 bases. The CDR3 runs 15 residues. CDR1 is SGHRS, CDR2 YFSETQ, per germline. After removal of 4 bases from V and 2 bases from J, the junction contained 8 bases not matched to a gene. CDR3 sequence reads: CASSGSEAGQETQYF. CDR3 nucleotides: TGCGCCAGCAGCGGATCCGAAGCGGGGCAAGAGACCCAGTACTTC.

This clone has a handful of counts. The chain employs TRBV10-3 and TRBJ2-1, with D possibly TRBD2 on 5 matching bases. The CDR3 is made up of 16 amino acids. Germline V gene sequence: CDR1 ENHRY, CDR2 SYGVKD. Trimming cost V 0 bases and J 6 bases, with 15 bases left between them. CDR3 in amino acids: CAISESYSPRGNEQFF. The CDR3 coding sequence is TGTGCCATCAGTGAGTCATACAGCCCACGGGGCAATGAGCAGTTCTTC.